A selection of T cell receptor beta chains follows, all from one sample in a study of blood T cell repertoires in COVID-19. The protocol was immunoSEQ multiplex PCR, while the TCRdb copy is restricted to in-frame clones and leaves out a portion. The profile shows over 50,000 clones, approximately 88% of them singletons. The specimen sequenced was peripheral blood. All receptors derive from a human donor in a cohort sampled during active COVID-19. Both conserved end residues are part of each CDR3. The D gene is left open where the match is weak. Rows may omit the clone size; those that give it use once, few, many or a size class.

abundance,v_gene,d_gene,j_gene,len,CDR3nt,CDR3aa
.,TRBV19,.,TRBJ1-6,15,TGTGCCAGTAACCGAGACAGGTCTAAGAATTCACCCCTCCACTTT,CASNRDRSKNSPLHF
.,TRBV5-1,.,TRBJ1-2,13,TGCGCCAGCAGCGTGACACCTAACTATGGCTACACCTTC,CASSVTPNYGYTF
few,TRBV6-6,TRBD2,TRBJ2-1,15,TGTGCCAGCAGCCAGCGGGGGAGCTCCTACAATGAGCAGTTCTTC,CASSQRGSSYNEQFF
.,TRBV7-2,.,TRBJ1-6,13,TGTGCCAGCAGCTTAGCCGGTGATTCACCCCTCCACTTT,CASSLAGDSPLHF
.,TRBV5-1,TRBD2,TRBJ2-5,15,TGCGCCAGCAGCCCGGGACTAGCGGTCCAAGAGACCCAGTACTTC,CASSPGLAVQETQYF
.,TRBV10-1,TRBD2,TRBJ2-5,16,TGCGCCAGCAGTCCGATAGCGGGAGTAGGAAAAGAGACCCAGTACTTC,CASSPIAGVGKETQYF
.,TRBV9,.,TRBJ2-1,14,TGTGCCAGCAGCGTACTAGTTAAGGGGAATGAGCAGTTCTTC,CASSVLVKGNEQFF
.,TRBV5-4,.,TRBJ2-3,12,TGTGCCAGCAGCTTAACTACAGATACGCAGTATTTT,CASSLTTDTQYF
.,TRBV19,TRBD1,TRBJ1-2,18,TGTGCCAGTAGTATAAGTCGGGACAGGGGGCGATCGACCTATGGCTACACCTTC,CASSISRDRGRSTYGYTF
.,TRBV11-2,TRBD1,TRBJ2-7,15,TGTGCCAGCAGCTTAGTCAGGGGGCAGGCGGGCGAGCAGTACTTC,CASSLVRGQAGEQYF
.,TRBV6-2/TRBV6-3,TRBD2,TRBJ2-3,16,TGTGCCAGCAGCCCCCTGGTAGCGGGGGGAAAAGATACGCAGTATTTT,CASSPLVAGGKDTQYF
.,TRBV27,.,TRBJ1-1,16,TGTGCCAGCACTCAACGCGGGGGCGTCGGAGGAACTGAAGCTTTCTTT,CASTQRGGVGGTEAFF
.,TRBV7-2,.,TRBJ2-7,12,TGTGCCAGCAGCTTAGACAGCTTCGAGCAGTACTTC,CASSLDSFEQYF
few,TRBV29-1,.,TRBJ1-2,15,TGCAGCGTTGTCCTCAGGGGAGAAGCTAACTATGGCTACACCTTC,CSVVLRGEANYGYTF
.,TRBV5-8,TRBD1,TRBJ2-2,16,TGTGCCAGCAGCTTGGTAGGGGGCCAAAACACCGGGGAGCTGTTTTTT,CASSLVGGQNTGELFF
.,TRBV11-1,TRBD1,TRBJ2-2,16,TGTGCCAGCAGCGGCCGGACAGGGGGTGGCACCGGGGAGCTGTTTTTT,CASSGRTGGGTGELFF
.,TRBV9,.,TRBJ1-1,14,TGTGCCAGCACCGAATCGGGTCTGAACACTGAAGCTTTCTTT,CASTESGLNTEAFF
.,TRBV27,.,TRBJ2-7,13,TGTGCCAGCCAAAGACAGGGAGGCTACGAGCAGTACTTC,CASQRQGGYEQYF
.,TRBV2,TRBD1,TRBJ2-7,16,TGTGCCAGCAGCAAAGACCCCGGGACAGGGATCTACGAGCAGTACTTC,CASSKDPGTGIYEQYF
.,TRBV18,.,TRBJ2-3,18,TGTGCCAGCTCACCGAGTCCAGGGCCGCGGGGAGATGGAGGTACGCAGTATTTT,CASSPSPGPRGDGGTQYF
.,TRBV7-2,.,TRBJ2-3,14,TGTGCCAGCAGCCCCGCGGGCCCGGGGGATACGCAGTATTTT,CASSPAGPGDTQYF
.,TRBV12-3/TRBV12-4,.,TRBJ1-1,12,TGTGCCAGTTTAGGTCGGGAGACTGAAGCTTTCTTT,CASLGRETEAFF
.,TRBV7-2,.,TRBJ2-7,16,TGTGCCAGCAGCCCCAGGGGTGGGGTCAGGGGCTACGAGCAGTACTTC,CASSPRGGVRGYEQYF
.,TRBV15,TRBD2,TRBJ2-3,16,TGTGCCACCAGCAGAGACAGAACTAGCGGGACCGATACGCAGTATTTT,CATSRDRTSGTDTQYF
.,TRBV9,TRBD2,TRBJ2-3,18,TGTGCCAGCAGCGTAGCTACTAGCGGGGGAATCGGCACAGATACGCAGTATTTT,CASSVATSGGIGTDTQYF
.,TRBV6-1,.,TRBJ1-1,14,TGTGCCAGCAGTGAAGCATTAATGAACACTGAAGCTTTCTTT,CASSEALMNTEAFF
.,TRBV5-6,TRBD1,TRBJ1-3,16,TGTGCCAGCAGCTTGTGGACAGGGAGTACTGGAAACACCATATATTTT,CASSLWTGSTGNTIYF
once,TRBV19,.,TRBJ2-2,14,TGTGCCAGTAGTTGGACATCGAACACCGGGGAGCTGTTTTTT,CASSWTSNTGELFF
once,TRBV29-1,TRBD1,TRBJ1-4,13,TGCAGCTTCGCGGGACAGGGGAATGAAAAACTGTTTTTT,CSFAGQGNEKLFF
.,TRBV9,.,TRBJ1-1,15,TGTGCCAGCAGCGTAGATCCCAGACTGGGCACTGAAGCTTTCTTT,CASSVDPRLGTEAFF
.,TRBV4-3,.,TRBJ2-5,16,TGCGCCAGCAGCCAAGTTAGATCCAGCGGTGGTGAGACCCAGTACTTC,CASSQVRSSGGETQYF
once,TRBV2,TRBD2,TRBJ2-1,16,TGTGCCAGCAGCCCTCCACTAGCGGCAGCCTACAATGAGCAGTTCTTC,CASSPPLAAAYNEQFF
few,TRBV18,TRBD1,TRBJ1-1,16,TGTGCCAGCTCACTAGGCTCGGGACAGGGGAACACTGAAGCTTTCTTT,CASSLGSGQGNTEAFF
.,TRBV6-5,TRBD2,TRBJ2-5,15,TGTGCCAGCAGTTATGCTAGCGGGGGGGCGGAGACCCAGTACTTC,CASSYASGGAETQYF
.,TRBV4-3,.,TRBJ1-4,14,TGCGCCAGCAGCCTCGGTGTGGGGCCCGGAAAACTGTTTTTT,CASSLGVGPGKLFF
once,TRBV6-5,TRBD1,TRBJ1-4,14,TGTGCCAGCATTATGGTAGGGGGCGAGGAAAAACTGTTTTTT,CASIMVGGEEKLFF
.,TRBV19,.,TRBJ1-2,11,TGTGCCAGCAGACAGCACTATGGCTACACCTTC,CASRQHYGYTF
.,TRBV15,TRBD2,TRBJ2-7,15,TGTGCCACCAGCGGAAGCGGGAGTAGGTCCTACGAGCAGTACTTC,CATSGSGSRSYEQYF
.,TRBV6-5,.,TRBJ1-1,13,TGTGCCAGCAAGTACAGCCTGAACACTGAAGCTTTCTTT,CASKYSLNTEAFF
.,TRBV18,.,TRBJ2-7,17,TGTGCCAGCTCACCATTCTCGGGCTCAGGGAAATCCTACGAGCAGTACTTC,CASSPFSGSGKSYEQYF
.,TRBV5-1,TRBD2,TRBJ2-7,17,TGCGCCAGCAGCTTGACTAGCGGGGGGCCCAGCTCCTACGAGCAGTACTTC,CASSLTSGGPSSYEQYF
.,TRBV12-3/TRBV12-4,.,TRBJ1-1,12,TGTGCCAGCAGTTTCTTCTCTACTGAAGCTTTCTTT,CASSFFSTEAFF
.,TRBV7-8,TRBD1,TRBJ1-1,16,TGTGCCAGCAGCCTAGGGACAGGATGGGCGAACACTGAAGCTTTCTTT,CASSLGTGWANTEAFF
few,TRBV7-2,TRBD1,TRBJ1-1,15,TGTGCCAGCAGCTCCTTACGGGACAGCAACACTGAAGCTTTCTTT,CASSSLRDSNTEAFF
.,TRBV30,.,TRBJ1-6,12,TGTGCCTGGAGTGTACCTCAGGGCCCCCTCCACTTT,CAWSVPQGPLHF
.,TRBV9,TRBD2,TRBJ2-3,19,TGTGCCAGCAGCCCCAGACTAGCGGGAGCCATCTCCGGGACAGATACGCAGTATTTT,CASSPRLAGAISGTDTQYF
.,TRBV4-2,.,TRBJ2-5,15,TGTGCCAGCAGCCAAGGGGGGCAGAACCAAGAGACCCAGTACTTC,CASSQGGQNQETQYF
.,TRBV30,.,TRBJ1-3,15,TGTGCCTGGAGTGTAGGCAGGCGCTCTGGAAACACCATATATTTT,CAWSVGRRSGNTIYF
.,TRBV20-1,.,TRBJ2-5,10,TGCAGTTTAGCGGAAGAGACCCAGTACTTC,CSLAEETQYF
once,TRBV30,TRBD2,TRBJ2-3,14,TGTGCCTGGAGAGAACTAGCGGTCACAGATACGCAGTATTTT,CAWRELAVTDTQYF
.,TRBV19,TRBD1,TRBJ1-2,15,TGTGCCAGTAGTAGGGGACAGGGCTCCTCCTATGGCTACACCTTC,CASSRGQGSSYGYTF
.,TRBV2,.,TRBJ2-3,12,TGTGCCGGGGGACTTGTCACAGATACGCAGTATTTT,CAGGLVTDTQYF
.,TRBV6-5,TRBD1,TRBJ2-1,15,TGTGCCAGCAGCCTAGACAGGGTCTCTAACAATGAGCAGTTCTTC,CASSLDRVSNNEQFF
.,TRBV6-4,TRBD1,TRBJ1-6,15,TGTGCCAGCAGCCCGGGACAGGGAAATAATTCACCCCTCCACTTT,CASSPGQGNNSPLHF
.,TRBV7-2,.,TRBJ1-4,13,TGTGCCAGCAGCTGGACTACTAATGAAAAACTGTTTTTT,CASSWTTNEKLFF